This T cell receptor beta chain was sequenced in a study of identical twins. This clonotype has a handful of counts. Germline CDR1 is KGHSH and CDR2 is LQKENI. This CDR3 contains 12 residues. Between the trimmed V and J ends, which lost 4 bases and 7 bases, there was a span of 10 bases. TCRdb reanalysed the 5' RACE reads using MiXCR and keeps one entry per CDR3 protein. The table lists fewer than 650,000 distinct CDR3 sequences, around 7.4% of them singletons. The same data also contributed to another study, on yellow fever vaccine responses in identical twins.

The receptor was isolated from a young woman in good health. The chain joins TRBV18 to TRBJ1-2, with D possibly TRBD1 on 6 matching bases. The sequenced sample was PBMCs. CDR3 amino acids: CASSLQGFGYTF. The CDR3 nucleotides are TGTGCCAGCTCACTACAGGGATTTGGCTACACCTTC.